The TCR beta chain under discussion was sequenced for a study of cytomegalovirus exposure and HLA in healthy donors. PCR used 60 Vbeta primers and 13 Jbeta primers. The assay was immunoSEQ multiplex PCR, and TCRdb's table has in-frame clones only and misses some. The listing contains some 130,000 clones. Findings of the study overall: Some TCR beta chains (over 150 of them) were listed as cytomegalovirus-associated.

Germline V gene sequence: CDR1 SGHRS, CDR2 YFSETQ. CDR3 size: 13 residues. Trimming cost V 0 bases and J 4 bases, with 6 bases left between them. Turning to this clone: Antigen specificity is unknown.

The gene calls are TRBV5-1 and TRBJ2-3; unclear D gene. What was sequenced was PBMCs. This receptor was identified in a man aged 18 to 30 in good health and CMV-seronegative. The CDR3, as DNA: TGCGCCAGCAGCTTGGTTGGAGCAGATACGCAGTATTTT. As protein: CASSLVGADTQYF.